These T cell receptor beta chains were read from a single sample in a study of blood T cell repertoires in COVID-19. Profiled with immunoSEQ multiplex PCR; TCRdb holds only in-frame clones, not every one. The profile shows about 40,000 clones, about 79% of them singletons. Sample: peripheral blood. The receptors derive from a human donor with acute or convalescent COVID-19. The donor label of this sample is uncertain. Each CDR3 is given with its conserved first and last residue. A D gene is named only where the DNA matches it firmly. Expanded clones are given a class, and other clones once, few, many or no size at all.

V	size	J	length	D	DNA	CDR3
TRBV7-9	NA	TRBJ1-1	15	TRBD1	TGTGCCAGCAGCCCTAGATGGGACAGGAACACTGAAGCTTTCTTT	CASSPRWDRNTEAFF
TRBV5-1	NA	TRBJ2-1	13	NA	TGCGCCAGCAGAATCGGACAGAACAATGAGCAGTTCTTC	CASRIGQNNEQFF
TRBV15	NA	TRBJ1-1	14	NA	TGTGCCACCAGCCCTCGGCAGGTGAACACTGAAGCTTTCTTT	CATSPRQVNTEAFF
TRBV18	NA	TRBJ1-5	15	NA	TGTGCCAGCTCACTCGCAGGGGAGGGACATCAGCCCCAGCATTTT	CASSLAGEGHQPQHF
TRBV6-5	few	TRBJ2-1	14	NA	TGTGCCAGCGATAACACAGGGAACTACAATGAGCAGTTCTTC	CASDNTGNYNEQFF
TRBV28	NA	TRBJ1-3	14	NA	TGTGCCAGCAGTTTACTGACTTCTGGAAACACCATATATTTT	CASSLLTSGNTIYF
TRBV5-1	NA	TRBJ2-1	14	TRBD2	TGCGCCAGCAGCGGCGGACTAGAGATCGATGAGCAGTTCTTC	CASSGGLEIDEQFF
TRBV9	NA	TRBJ1-1	15	NA	TGTGCCAGCAGCGTAGCTATGGGAGGGGGCACTGAAGCTTTCTTT	CASSVAMGGGTEAFF
TRBV5-5	once	TRBJ1-3	15	NA	TGTGCCAGCAGGAGCCGGGACAACTCTGGAAACACCATATATTTT	CASRSRDNSGNTIYF
TRBV28	NA	TRBJ2-6	17	NA	TGTGCCAGCAGTTTCCTAAGACTCCGCGCTGGGGCCAACGTCCTGACTTTC	CASSFLRLRAGANVLTF
TRBV9	NA	TRBJ2-5	17	TRBD2	TGTGCCAGCAGCCCAGGTTCAGCGGGGGGGAAAGGAGAGACCCAGTACTTC	CASSPGSAGGKGETQYF
TRBV11-2	few	TRBJ1-1	14	NA	TGTGCCAGCAGTCAGAATCCAGGGGCAGGTGAAGCTTTCTTT	CASSQNPGAGEAFF
TRBV6-5	NA	TRBJ2-1	15	TRBD2	TGTGCCAGCAAAAGCGGACTAGCGGGAGTGGGTGAGCAGTTCTTC	CASKSGLAGVGEQFF
TRBV7-9	NA	TRBJ1-1	15	TRBD1	TGTGCCAGCAGCACCAAGGGACAGGGGAACACTGAAGCTTTCTTT	CASSTKGQGNTEAFF
TRBV28	NA	TRBJ2-1	17	NA	TGTGCCAGCAGTTTATTTCCACGGGGGGCATCCTACAATGAGCAGTTCTTC	CASSLFPRGASYNEQFF
TRBV14	NA	TRBJ1-2	14	NA	TGTGCCAGCAGCCAAGGAGTGGCTAACTATGGCTACACCTTC	CASSQGVANYGYTF
TRBV5-6	NA	TRBJ1-4	18	NA	TGTGCCAGCAGCTTGGATCGGGGAAGCGTTGCAACTAATGAAAAACTGTTTTTT	CASSLDRGSVATNEKLFF
TRBV14	NA	TRBJ2-3	15	TRBD2	TGTGCCAGCAGCCAAGGGCTCGGGAGGACAGATACGCAGTATTTT	CASSQGLGRTDTQYF
TRBV7-8	NA	TRBJ2-2	17	TRBD2	TGTGCCAGCAGCTTAGATCGATTAGCGGGAGTCCCCGGGGAGCTGTTTTTT	CASSLDRLAGVPGELFF
TRBV7-3	NA	TRBJ1-1	16	TRBD1	TGTGCCAGCAGCTTAACCTCTTTGGACAGGGGGTTTGAAGCTTTCTTT	CASSLTSLDRGFEAFF
TRBV29-1	NA	TRBJ2-1	16	NA	TGCAGCGTTGAAGATCGGAACAGAAGACCCAACGTTGAGCAGTTCTTC	CSVEDRNRRPNVEQFF
TRBV5-1	NA	TRBJ1-4	14	TRBD1	TGCGCCAGCAGCTTGGGACAGGGCCCTGAAAAACTGTTTTTT	CASSLGQGPEKLFF
TRBV2	NA	TRBJ1-5	15	NA	TGTGCCAGCAGACGGTTCGACTCGAGCAATCAGCCCCAGCATTTT	CASRRFDSSNQPQHF
TRBV20-1	NA	TRBJ2-1	15	TRBD2	TGCAGTGCTAGTCGCCTAGCGGGAGTCAGTGGGGAGCAGTTCTTC	CSASRLAGVSGEQFF
TRBV2	NA	TRBJ1-4	15	NA	TGTGCCAGCAAGAAGGACAGAACAACTAATGAAAAACTGTTTTTT	CASKKDRTTNEKLFF
TRBV9	NA	TRBJ2-7	16	TRBD1	TGTGCCAGCAGCCCTCAACCGGGACAGGGGGCCTACGAGCAGTACTTC	CASSPQPGQGAYEQYF
TRBV5-1	NA	TRBJ1-4	14	NA	TGCGCCAGCAGCACCGAACACATCAAGGAAAAACTGTTTTTT	CASSTEHIKEKLFF
TRBV25-1	NA	TRBJ2-5	14	NA	TGTGCCAGCAGTGCCAACAGCCCCCAAGAGACCCAGTACTTC	CASSANSPQETQYF
TRBV30	NA	TRBJ2-1	13	TRBD1	TGTGCCTGGAGCTGGACAGGGAGCAATGAGCAGTTCTTC	CAWSWTGSNEQFF
TRBV28	NA	TRBJ1-2	16	TRBD1	TGTGCCAGCAGTTACCCCCCGGGTAGGGGGCGTGATGGCTACACCTTC	CASSYPPGRGRDGYTF
TRBV4-1	NA	TRBJ2-3	17	NA	TGCGCCAGCAGCCAAGATTCCAGGCTAAAGATAAAGGATACGCAGTATTTT	CASSQDSRLKIKDTQYF
TRBV5-1	NA	TRBJ2-5	15	NA	TGCGCCAGCAGCTTGGCGGACAGAGAACAAGAGACCCAGTACTTC	CASSLADREQETQYF
TRBV20-1	NA	TRBJ2-7	11	NA	TGCAGTGCGCGTCTCAGGCGTGGGCAGTACTTC	CSARLRRGQYF
TRBV7-8	NA	TRBJ1-1	17	TRBD1	TGTGCCAGCAGCTTAGGGCAGGGGGGTCTCAGGAACACTGAAGCTTTCTTT	CASSLGQGGLRNTEAFF
TRBV7-8	NA	TRBJ1-1	14	NA	TGTGCCAGCAGCTTAGCCAGGGTAGACACTGAAGCTTTCTTT	CASSLARVDTEAFF
TRBV6-5	NA	TRBJ2-3	13	NA	TGTGCCAGCAGTTACAAACTCCAAGATACGCAGTATTTT	CASSYKLQDTQYF
TRBV10-1	NA	TRBJ2-1	13	TRBD1	TGCGCCAGCAGGGACAGGCACCTCGGGGAGCAGTTCTTC	CASRDRHLGEQFF
TRBV5-1	few	TRBJ2-5	17	TRBD2	TGCGCCAGCGCGCCCCTAGCGGGAGGAGGGTACCAAGAGACCCAGTACTTC	CASAPLAGGGYQETQYF
TRBV9	NA	TRBJ2-1	17	TRBD2	TGTGCCAGCAGCGTAGGCCCCCCGACTAGCTCATACAATGAGCAGTTCTTC	CASSVGPPTSSYNEQFF
TRBV10-3	NA	TRBJ2-2	15	TRBD2	TGTGCCATCAGTTCTAGCGGGAGGGGCTCCGGGGAGCTGTTTTTT	CAISSSGRGSGELFF
TRBV2	NA	TRBJ2-7	13	TRBD1	TGTGCCAGCAGAGGGACAGGGGTTTACGAGCAGTACTTC	CASRGTGVYEQYF
TRBV28	NA	TRBJ1-6	13	NA	TGTGCCAGCAGTCCGGACAGTAATTCACCCCTCCACTTT	CASSPDSNSPLHF
TRBV7-3	NA	TRBJ2-2	14	NA	TGTGCCAGCAGCTTACAGGGGTCCACCGGGGAGCTGTTTTTT	CASSLQGSTGELFF
TRBV24-1	NA	TRBJ2-1	16	NA	TGTGCCACCAGTGATTTGGGGGCGGGACTCAGCAATGAGCAGTTCTTC	CATSDLGAGLSNEQFF
TRBV6-5	NA	TRBJ1-4	14	NA	TGTGCCAGCAGTCCGCCAGGGACTAATGAAAAACTGTTTTTT	CASSPPGTNEKLFF
TRBV4-1	once	TRBJ2-1	14	TRBD1	TGCGCCAGCAGCCATCTGACAGGGGAGAATGAGCAGTTCTTC	CASSHLTGENEQFF
TRBV5-4	NA	TRBJ1-1	13	NA	TGTGCCAGCAGCTTAACAGTGAACACTGAAGCTTTCTTT	CASSLTVNTEAFF